This entry lists 8 T cell receptor beta chains sequenced from one sample in a study of blood T cell repertoires in COVID-19. Only in-frame clones appear in the TCRdb table, and some are missing; sequencing was by immunoSEQ multiplex PCR. The sample has tens of thousands of clones; 80% to 90% are singletons. The specimen was peripheral blood. The receptors shown here come from a human donor in a cohort sampled during active COVID-19.

The chain combines TRBV5-5 with TRBJ2-3; weak D call: TRBD2 (5 bases). Looked up from germline, CDR1 is SGHKS and CDR2 is YYEKEE (reference sequence). The CDR3 has 13 residues. V lost 0 bases to trimming and J lost 4 bases, with 6 bases between them. CDR3 residues: CASSLASSDTQYF. CDR3 in DNA: TGTGCCAGCAGCTTGGCTAGCTCAGATACGCAGTATTTT.

The chain has TRBV27 and TRBJ2-7; D may be TRBD1 (6 bases). This CDR3 spans 17 amino acids. The germline gives CDR1 MNHEY, CDR2 SMNVEV (reference sequence). V was pared by 0 bases and J by 1 base, with 16 bases between. This CDR3 is CASSLSQYQGRSYEQYF. In nucleotides, the CDR3 is TGTGCCAGCAGTTTATCGCAGTATCAGGGGCGATCCTACGAGCAGTACTTC.

The chain carries TRBV19 and TRBJ2-1, with D uncertain. This CDR3 has 14 amino acids. The V end lost 1 base, the J end lost 6 bases, and 10 bases lay between the germline ends. Germline CDR1 LNHDA, CDR2 SQIVND (reference sequence). CDR3 sequence reads: CASSIVVLSNEQFF. CDR3 DNA sequence: TGTGCCAGTAGTATAGTCGTCCTCTCCAATGAGCAGTTCTTC.

The V gene is TRBV5-3, the J gene TRBJ2-7; 8 bases match TRBD1. TRBV5-3 is treated as an ORF (open reading frame) with a function not yet certain. This CDR3 spans 14 amino acids. J was trimmed by 5 bases and V by 5 bases; bases with no gene match: 9. The chain's CDR3 is CARSYETGDHEQYF. Here the CDR3 DNA reads TGTGCCAGAAGTTATGAGACAGGGGACCACGAGCAGTACTTC.

This chain joins TRBV19 and TRBJ1-4; TRBD1 matches at 7 bases. The J segment lost 5 bases and the V segment lost 0 bases, leaving 12 bases of the junction unmatched. The CDR3 consists of 18 residues. The V gene's germline CDR1 is LNHDA and CDR2 SQIVND (reference sequence). Written as DNA, the CDR3 is TGTGCCAGTAGTATAGACCCCAGCCGACAGGGACACAATGAAAAACTGTTTTTT. Translation: CASSIDPSRQGHNEKLFF.

The chain recombines TRBV28 with TRBJ1-2, with 8 bases identical to TRBD1. CDR1 and CDR2 from the germline V gene are MDHEN and SYDVKM. The CDR3 sequence is 14 residues long. J gave up 4 bases and V 7 bases, and 8 bases lay outside the gene matches. The CDR3, as DNA: TGTGCCAGCAACCGGGACAGGCCCTCCTATGGCTACACCTTC. Protein: CASNRDRPSYGYTF.

In its sample, this clone was seen a few times. This chain links TRBV4-2 with TRBJ1-6, with unresolved D. This CDR3 has 16 amino acids. Germline loops: CDR1 LGHNA, CDR2 YNFKEQ. V was trimmed by 0 bases and J by 2 bases, leaving 8 bases between them. The CDR3 region is CASSQDGITYNSPLHF. The CDR3 DNA follows: TGTGCCAGCAGCCAAGATGGCATCACCTATAATTCACCCCTCCACTTT.

The J gene is TRBJ2-2, the V gene TRBV29-1; perhaps TRBD1 as D (7 bases). Between the trimmed V and J ends, which lost 5 bases and 5 bases, there was a span of 15 bases. The CDR3 runs 14 residues. Germline V gene lookup returns CDR1 SQVTM and CDR2 ANQGSEA. CDR3 protein: CSVSGGTATGELFF. CDR3 DNA sequence: TGCAGCGTTTCGGGCGGGACAGCGACCGGGGAGCTGTTTTTT.